The 9 T cell receptor beta chains presented below share a single source sample, sequenced in a study of blood T cell repertoires in COVID-19 (dated by TCRdb to about 2020). The protocol used for the library was the immunoSEQ multiplex PCR assay. What TCRdb holds here is the immuneACCESS table cut down to in-frame rearrangements. Part of the clones is not present; checked against another copy, under half of the missing clones reflect an unresolved V gene, and the others are unexplained. Here the sample has approximately 250,000 clones; 84% occur a single time. Jointly, the top ten make up about 2.3% of the sample. The source material was peripheral blood. The receptors were sampled from a man aged 35-49 years who had recovered from COVID-19.

The genes are TRBV4-3 and TRBJ2-1; a possible D gene is TRBD1 (6 bases). The V gene lost 4 bases and the J gene lost 5 bases, with 15 bases spanning the gap. CDR1 LGHNA and CDR2 YSLEER come from the germline V gene. This CDR3 contains 15 residues. The CDR3 sequence: CASSRTGGTDNEQFF. The DNA for the CDR3 is TGCGCCAGCAGCCGAACTGGGGGCACCGACAATGAGCAGTTCTTC.

The chain has TRBV11-3 and TRBJ2-2; 9 positions match TRBD2. CDR1 and CDR2 (germline): SGHNT, YENEEA. CDR3 length: 17 amino acids. The V and J ends lost 5 bases and 5 bases, in that order; junction bases with no gene match: 12. The CDR3 loop reads CASSPSLGLAKTGELFF. The CDR3 DNA reads as TGTGCCAGCAGCCCTAGCCTGGGACTAGCAAAAACCGGGGAGCTGTTTTTT.

As for this clone: At one of its ends the junction is not consistent with the germline gene, which may arise from a read error. The chain carries TRBV7-7 and TRBJ2-7; tentatively, D is TRBD2 (6 bases). Germline lookup yields CDR1 SSHAT and CDR2 FNYEAQ (reference sequence). The CDR3 runs 15 residues. The CDR3 DNA reads TGTGCTAGCAGCCGGGGTCACGGGAGCTCCTACGAGCAGTACTTC. The encoded protein is CASSRGHGSSYEQYF. The full variable domain, with the rest looked up from reference TRBV7-7 and TRBJ2-7, is GAGVSQSPRYKVTKRGQDVTLRCDPISSHATLYWYQQALGQGPEFLTYFNYEAQPDKSGLPSDRFSAERPEGSISTLTIQRTEQRDSAMYRCASSRGHGSSYEQYFGPGTRLTVT.

The chain links TRBV6-5 to TRBJ2-3; tentatively, D is TRBD2 (6 bases). Trimming took off 8 bases at V and 0 bases at J, with 12 bases between the two ends. Germline V lookup: CDR1 MNHEY, CDR2 SVGAGI. This CDR3 contains 14 residues. The CDR3, as DNA: TGTGCCAGCGGACGCGGGGATAGCACAGATACGCAGTATTTT. This encodes CASGRGDSTDTQYF.

This rearrangement joins TRBV19 to TRBJ2-5; maybe TRBD2 (6 bases). V was clipped by 6 bases and J by 5 bases, with 28 bases between them. Per germline, CDR1 LNHDA and CDR2 SQIVND (reference sequence). This CDR3 spans 18 amino acids. Here the CDR3 reads CASSPRARGGIYQETQYF. CDR3 in DNA: TGTGCCAGTAGCCCCCGGGCCCGGGGCGGGATATATCAGGAGACCCAGTACTTC.

This rearrangement joins TRBV6-6 to TRBJ1-3; TRBD1 might be the D (6 bases). Trimming removed 8 bases from V and 8 bases from J, with 13 bases in between. CDR1 and CDR2 from the germline V gene are MNHNY and SVGAGI (reference sequence). There are 12 residues in the CDR3. For the CDR3, the DNA is TGTGCCAGCCAGGGGTTCGCGGACACCATATATTTT. It is translated as CASQGFADTIYF.

The V and J genes are TRBV6-4 and TRBJ2-2; TRBD1 agrees at 8 bases. CDR3 size: 14 residues. V lost 5 bases to trimming and J lost 3 bases; unmatched junction nucleotides: 2. CDR1 is MRHNA and CDR2 is SNTAGT in the germline V gene. The CDR3 here is CASSPGGDTGELFF. CDR3 DNA sequence: TGTGCCAGCAGTCCAGGGGGCGACACCGGGGAGCTGTTTTTT.

This chain joins TRBV18 and TRBJ2-3; a possible D gene is TRBD2 (5 bases). The CDR3 covers 13 residues. Germline V gene sequence: CDR1 KGHSH, CDR2 LQKENI. V shed 3 bases and J shed 5 bases, with 9 bases lying between them. The DNA of the CDR3 is TGTGCCAGCTCACCCTCTACTAGAGATACGCAGTATTTT. As protein: CASSPSTRDTQYF.

V and J are TRBV4-3 and TRBJ2-4; TRBD1 is a possible D gene (5 bases). The germline gives CDR1 LGHNA, CDR2 YSLEER. The V and J ends lost 1 base and 2 bases respectively, with 9 bases between them. The CDR3 loop spans 15 amino acids. The CDR3 coding sequence is TGCGCCAGCAGCCAAGCGAGGACAACCAAAAACATTCAGTACTTC. It translates to CASSQARTTKNIQYF.